These T cell receptor beta chains were read from a single sample in a study of T-cell memory formation after mild COVID-19. TCRdb re-called the 5' RACE reads through MiXCR, storing one row per CDR3 protein. The profile covers around 430,000 distinct CDR3 sequences, with 16% appearing a single time and 20% to 25% taken by the ten largest. The material sequenced was PBMCs or a T cell subset sorted from them (not recorded which). These receptors all stem from a man between 18 and 29 years old who had mild COVID-19 (a few samples of this study predate the infection). Cell type and time point are not known. CDR3s leave out the opening cysteine and the closing phenylalanine or tryptophan. Some rows have no size entry. The others give once, few or many, or a class for an expanded clone.

V	size	J	CDR3
TRBV6-5	few	TRBJ1-1	ASSYFGNTEAF
TRBV5-4	NA	TRBJ1-4	ASSLEPTLFGSRNEKLF
TRBV6-5	many	TRBJ1-6	ASRSYNSPLH
TRBV4-1	NA	TRBJ1-1	ASGTWDGNTEAF
TRBV15	NA	TRBJ1-5	ATSRDRGAGQPQH
TRBV5-1	NA	TRBJ2-7	ASSFSFMAGYEQY
TRBV5-1	many	TRBJ2-3	ASSAGLAGIDTQY
TRBV11-2	many	TRBJ2-5	ASSPRPIYTQETQY
TRBV6-6	NA	TRBJ2-3	ASSPTGAGDTQY
TRBV2	NA	TRBJ1-5	ASSVTGRLSNQPQH
TRBV4-1	few	TRBJ1-2	ASSPRERNGYT
TRBV12-3/TRBV12-4	few	TRBJ1-5	ASSSGQGYQPQH
TRBV6-2/TRBV6-3	NA	TRBJ1-1	ASTVEPGANTEAF
TRBV12-3/TRBV12-4	few	TRBJ2-1	ASSPGTGHNEQF
TRBV7-2	NA	TRBJ1-1	ASSLVVTGFRMSF
TRBV6-5	few	TRBJ2-1	ASSLQKTYNEQF
TRBV2	NA	TRBJ2-1	ATTRWLADNEQF
TRBV29-1	NA	TRBJ2-2	SVVLITGELF
TRBV7-2	few	TRBJ2-3	ASSLGPLGGSSTDTQY
TRBV4-3	few	TRBJ2-2	ASSPLGEDNTGELF
TRBV5-5	NA	TRBJ2-3	ASSFGTGRNTDTQY
TRBV20-1	few	TRBJ2-1	SARVGPGVNEQF
TRBV7-6	few	TRBJ1-1	ASSFRQGARPEAF
TRBV9	few	TRBJ2-1	ASSATDYNEQF
TRBV7-2	few	TRBJ1-4	ASSVSAGPLF
TRBV5-1	many	TRBJ2-5	ASSRRPGAQETQY
TRBV10-3	few	TRBJ2-2	ATGAPGPGELF
TRBV5-1	few	TRBJ1-1	ASSQGTSAGTEAF
TRBV6-5	NA	TRBJ2-2	ASSLVPKGTGELF
TRBV4-1	few	TRBJ2-5	ASSQEWRGALQETQY
TRBV5-1	many	TRBJ2-3	ASSLQGTDTQY
TRBV5-1	NA	TRBJ2-1	ASSPTSGGHEQF
TRBV6-5	NA	TRBJ2-5	ATAPTSFAKETQY
TRBV7-2	NA	TRBJ1-2	ASSVRDRGEGGYT
TRBV5-5	NA	TRBJ1-2	ASSLVGAGRGYT
TRBV6-1	NA	TRBJ2-1	AERGPNNEQF
TRBV25-1	NA	TRBJ2-7	ASRRTEKTYEQY
TRBV12-3/TRBV12-4	NA	TRBJ2-7	ASSLYASSYEQY
TRBV7-9	NA	TRBJ1-2	ASSLAPGQGGYGYT
TRBV2	many	TRBJ2-7	ASSLSPSYEQY
TRBV2	NA	TRBJ2-3	ASRPETDTQY
TRBV7-7	few	TRBJ2-1	ASSALGGGNEQF
TRBV9	few	TRBJ2-3	ASSSTSVVDTQY
TRBV30	NA	TRBJ2-3	AWTRLAGVTDTQY
TRBV24-1	many	TRBJ2-1	ATSDPGPNKV
TRBV9	few	TRBJ2-7	ASSVTSGTTQEQY
TRBV4-3	few	TRBJ2-3	ASSQELVRAEEGDTQY
TRBV6-5	few	TRBJ1-6	ASSFRDPGLGSLH
TRBV10-3	few	TRBJ2-5	AISGQNQETQY
TRBV5-1	few	TRBJ2-3	ASSPAGTGWTDTQY
TRBV7-2	few	TRBJ2-2	ASSFRSTDTGELF
TRBV3-1	few	TRBJ2-5	ASSPGVGGQETQY